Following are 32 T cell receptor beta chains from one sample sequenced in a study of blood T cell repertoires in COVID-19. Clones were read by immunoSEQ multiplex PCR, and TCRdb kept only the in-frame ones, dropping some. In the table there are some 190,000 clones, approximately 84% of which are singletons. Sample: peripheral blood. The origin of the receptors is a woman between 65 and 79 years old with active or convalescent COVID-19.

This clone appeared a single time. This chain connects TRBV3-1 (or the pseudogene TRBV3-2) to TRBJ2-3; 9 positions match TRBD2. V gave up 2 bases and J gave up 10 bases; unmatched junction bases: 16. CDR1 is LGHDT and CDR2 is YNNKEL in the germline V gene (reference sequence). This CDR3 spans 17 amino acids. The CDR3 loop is CASSQNRLASGTTAQYF. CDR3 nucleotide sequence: TGTGCCAGCAGCCAAAACAGGTTGGCTAGCGGGACAACCGCGCAGTATTTT.

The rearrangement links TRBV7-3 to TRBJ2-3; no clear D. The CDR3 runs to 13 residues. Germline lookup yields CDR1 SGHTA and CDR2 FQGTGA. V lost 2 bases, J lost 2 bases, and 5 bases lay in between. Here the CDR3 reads CASSLGLTDTQYF. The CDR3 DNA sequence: TGTGCCAGCAGCTTAGGCCTCACAGATACGCAGTATTTT.

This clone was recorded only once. DNA for the CDR3: TGCAGCTCTCCGGGTAGCGGGACAGAGACCCAGTACTTC. This translates into CSSPGSGTETQYF. The chain has TRBV29-1 and TRBJ2-5; 8 positions match TRBD2. CDR3 length: 13 residues. Trimming at V came to 8 bases and at J to 4 bases, leaving 9 bases not matched to a gene. Germline CDR1 is SQVTM and CDR2 is ANQGSEA.

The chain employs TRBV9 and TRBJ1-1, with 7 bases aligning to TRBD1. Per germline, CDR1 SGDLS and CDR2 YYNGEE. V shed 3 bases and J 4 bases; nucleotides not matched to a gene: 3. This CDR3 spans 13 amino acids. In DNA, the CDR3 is TGTGCCAGCAGCGCCCAGGGGGGCACTGAAGCTTTCTTT. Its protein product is CASSAQGGTEAFF.

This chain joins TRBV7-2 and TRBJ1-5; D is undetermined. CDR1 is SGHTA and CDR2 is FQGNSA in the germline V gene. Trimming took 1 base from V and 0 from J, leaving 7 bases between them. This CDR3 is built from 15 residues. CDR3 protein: CASSLGRNSNQPQHF. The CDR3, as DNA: TGTGCCAGCAGCTTAGGGAGGAATAGCAATCAGCCCCAGCATTTT.

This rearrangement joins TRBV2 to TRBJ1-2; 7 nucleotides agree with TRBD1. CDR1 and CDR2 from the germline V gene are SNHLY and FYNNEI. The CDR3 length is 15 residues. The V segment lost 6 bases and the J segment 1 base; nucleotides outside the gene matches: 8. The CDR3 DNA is TGTGCCAGCAGGCTCGAGGGGGCCCTTAACTATGGCTACACCTTC. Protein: CASRLEGALNYGYTF.

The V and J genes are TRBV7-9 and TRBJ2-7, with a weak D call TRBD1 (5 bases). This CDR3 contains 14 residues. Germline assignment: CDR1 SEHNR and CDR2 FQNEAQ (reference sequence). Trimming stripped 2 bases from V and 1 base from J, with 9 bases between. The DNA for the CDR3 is TGTGCCAGCAGCTTAAGGGGTGGTTCCTACGAGCAGTACTTC. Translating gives CASSLRGGSYEQYF.

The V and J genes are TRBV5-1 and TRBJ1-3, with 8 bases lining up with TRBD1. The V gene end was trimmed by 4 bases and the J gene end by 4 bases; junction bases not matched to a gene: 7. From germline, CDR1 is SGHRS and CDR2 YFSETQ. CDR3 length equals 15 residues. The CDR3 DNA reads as TGCGCCAGCAGCGCCCAGGGGGCTGCGGGAAACACCATATATTTT. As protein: CASSAQGAAGNTIYF.

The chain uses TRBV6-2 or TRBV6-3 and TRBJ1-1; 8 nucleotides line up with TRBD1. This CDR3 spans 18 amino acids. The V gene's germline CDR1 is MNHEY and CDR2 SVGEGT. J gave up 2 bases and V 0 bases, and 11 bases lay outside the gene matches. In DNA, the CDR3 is TGTGCCAGCAGTTACTCGATAGACAGGGGATGGCGAAACACTGAAGCTTTCTTT. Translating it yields CASSYSIDRGWRNTEAFF.

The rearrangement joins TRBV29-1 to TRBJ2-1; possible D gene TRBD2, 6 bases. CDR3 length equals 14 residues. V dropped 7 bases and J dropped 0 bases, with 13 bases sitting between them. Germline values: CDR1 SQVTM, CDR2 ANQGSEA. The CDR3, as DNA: TGCAGCGGTTATAGCGGAAGCTCCTACAATGAGCAGTTCTTC. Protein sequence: CSGYSGSSYNEQFF.

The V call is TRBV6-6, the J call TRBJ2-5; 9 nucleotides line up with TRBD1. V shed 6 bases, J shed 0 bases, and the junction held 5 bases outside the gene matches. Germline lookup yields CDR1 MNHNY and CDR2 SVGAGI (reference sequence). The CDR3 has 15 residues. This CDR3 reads CASSPDRGYQETQYF. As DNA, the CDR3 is TGTGCCAGCAGCCCGGACAGGGGATACCAAGAGACCCAGTACTTC.

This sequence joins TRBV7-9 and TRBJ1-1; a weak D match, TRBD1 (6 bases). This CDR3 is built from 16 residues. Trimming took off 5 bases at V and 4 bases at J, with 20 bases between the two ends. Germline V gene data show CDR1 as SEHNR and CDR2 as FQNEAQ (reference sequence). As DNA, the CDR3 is TGTGCCAGCAGCCCCTTCCGGGGGGCGGGAGGCACTGAAGCTTTCTTT. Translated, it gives CASSPFRGAGGTEAFF. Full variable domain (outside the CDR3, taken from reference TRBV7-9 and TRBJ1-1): DTGVSQNPRHKITKRGQNVTFRCDPISEHNRLYWYRQTLGQGPEFLTYFQNEAQLEKSRLLSDRFSAERPKGSFSTLEIQRTEQGDSAMYLCASSPFRGAGGTEAFFGQGTRLTVV.

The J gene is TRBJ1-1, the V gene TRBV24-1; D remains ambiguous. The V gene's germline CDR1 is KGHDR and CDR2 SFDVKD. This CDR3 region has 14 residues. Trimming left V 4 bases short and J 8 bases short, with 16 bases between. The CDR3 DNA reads TGTGCCACCAGTGACCCCCCCGCAGGTCTGGAAGCTTTCTTT. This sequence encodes CATSDPPAGLEAFF.

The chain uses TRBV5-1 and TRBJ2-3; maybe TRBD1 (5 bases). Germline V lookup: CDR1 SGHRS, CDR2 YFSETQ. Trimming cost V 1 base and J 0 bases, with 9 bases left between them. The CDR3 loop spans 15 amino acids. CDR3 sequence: CASSLTGASTDTQYF. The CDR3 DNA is TGCGCCAGCAGCTTGACAGGAGCTAGCACAGATACGCAGTATTTT.

CDR3 sequence (DNA): TGTGCCAGCAGTTTTTTGTCCAGGGGGCGTGGAGAGACCCAGTACTTC. Translation gives CASSFLSRGRGETQYF. This chain uses TRBV27 with TRBJ2-5, with 8 bases aligning to TRBD1. The J segment lost 4 bases and the V segment lost 3 bases, leaving 10 bases of the junction unmatched. Germline CDR1 is MNHEY and CDR2 is SMNVEV (reference sequence). The CDR3 runs 16 residues.

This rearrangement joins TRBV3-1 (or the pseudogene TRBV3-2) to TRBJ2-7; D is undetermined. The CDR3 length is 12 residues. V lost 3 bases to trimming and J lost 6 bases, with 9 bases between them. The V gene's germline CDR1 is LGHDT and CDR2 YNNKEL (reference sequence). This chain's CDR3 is CASSHRSGEQYF. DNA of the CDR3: TGTGCCAGCAGCCACCGGTCCGGCGAGCAGTACTTC.

CDR3 sequence: CASSRAGGSSAYEQYF. CDR3 nucleotide sequence: TGTGCCAGTAGTAGGGCAGGGGGGTCCTCCGCTTACGAGCAGTACTTC. V usage is TRBV19 and J usage is TRBJ2-7, with D perhaps matching TRBD1 (7 bases). V was pared by 4 bases and J by 4 bases, with 20 bases between. The CDR3 loop spans 16 amino acids. Germline lookup yields CDR1 LNHDA and CDR2 SQIVND (reference sequence).

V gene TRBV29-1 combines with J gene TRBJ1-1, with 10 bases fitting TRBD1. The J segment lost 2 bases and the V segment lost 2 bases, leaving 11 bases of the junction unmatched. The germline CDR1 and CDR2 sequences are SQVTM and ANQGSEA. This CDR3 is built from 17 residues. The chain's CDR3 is CSVEKRTGGPLNTEAFF. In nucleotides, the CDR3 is TGCAGCGTTGAAAAGAGGACAGGGGGTCCGCTCAACACTGAAGCTTTCTTT.

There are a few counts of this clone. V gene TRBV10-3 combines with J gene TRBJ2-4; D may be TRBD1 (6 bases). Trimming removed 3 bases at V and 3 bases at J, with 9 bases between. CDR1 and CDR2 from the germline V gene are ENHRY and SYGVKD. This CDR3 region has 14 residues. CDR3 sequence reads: CAISDRGDKNIQYF. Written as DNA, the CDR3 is TGTGCCATCAGTGACAGGGGAGACAAAAACATTCAGTACTTC.

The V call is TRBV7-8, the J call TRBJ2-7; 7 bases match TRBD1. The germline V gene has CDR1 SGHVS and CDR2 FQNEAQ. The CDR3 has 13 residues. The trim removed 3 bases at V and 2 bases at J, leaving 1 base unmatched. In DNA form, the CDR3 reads TGTGCCAGCAGCTTGGACAGGCCCTACGAGCAGTACTTC. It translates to CASSLDRPYEQYF. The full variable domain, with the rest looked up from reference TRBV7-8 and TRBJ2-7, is GAGVSQSPRYKVAKRGQDVALRCDPISGHVSLFWYQQALGQGPEFLTYFQNEAQLDKSGLPSDRFFAERPEGSVSTLKIQRTQQEDSAVYLCASSLDRPYEQYFGPGTRLTVT.

This chain's CDR3 is CATLMGLAGDEQYF. In DNA form, the CDR3 reads TGTGCCACCCTGATGGGCCTAGCGGGAGACGAGCAGTACTTC. This chain connects TRBV6-5 to TRBJ2-7, with 10 bases fitting TRBD2. Trimming removed 10 bases from V and 5 bases from J; junction bases left unmatched: 11. Germline V gives CDR1 MNHEY, CDR2 SVGAGI. There are 14 residues in the CDR3.

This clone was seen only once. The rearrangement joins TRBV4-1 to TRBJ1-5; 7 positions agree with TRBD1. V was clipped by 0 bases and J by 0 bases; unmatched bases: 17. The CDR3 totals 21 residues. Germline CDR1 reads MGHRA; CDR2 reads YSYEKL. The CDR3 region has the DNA TGCGCCAGCAGCCAAGATCAGGGGTACACAGGGGATGGGTATAGCAATCAGCCCCAGCATTTT. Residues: CASSQDQGYTGDGYSNQPQHF.

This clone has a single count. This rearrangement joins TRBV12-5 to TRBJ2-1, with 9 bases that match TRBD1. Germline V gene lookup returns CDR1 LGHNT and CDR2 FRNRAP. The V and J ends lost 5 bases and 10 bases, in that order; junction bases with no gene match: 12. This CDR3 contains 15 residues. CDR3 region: CASGPGQGVLQEQFF. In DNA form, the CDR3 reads TGTGCTAGTGGTCCGGGACAGGGCGTGTTGCAAGAGCAGTTCTTC.

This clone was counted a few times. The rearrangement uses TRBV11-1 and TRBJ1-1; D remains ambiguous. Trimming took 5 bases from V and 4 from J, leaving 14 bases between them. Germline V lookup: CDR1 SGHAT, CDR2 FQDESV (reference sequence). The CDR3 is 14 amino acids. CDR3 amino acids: CASSLRRATTEAFF. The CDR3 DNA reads TGTGCCAGCAGCCTCCGTAGAGCCACCACTGAAGCTTTCTTT.

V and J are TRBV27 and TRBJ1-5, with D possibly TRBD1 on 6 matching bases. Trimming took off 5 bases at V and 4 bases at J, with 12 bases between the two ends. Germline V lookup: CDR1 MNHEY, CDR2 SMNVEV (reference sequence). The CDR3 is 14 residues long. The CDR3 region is CASSKRTDNQPQHF. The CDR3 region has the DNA TGTGCCAGCAGTAAACGGACAGATAATCAGCCCCAGCATTTT.

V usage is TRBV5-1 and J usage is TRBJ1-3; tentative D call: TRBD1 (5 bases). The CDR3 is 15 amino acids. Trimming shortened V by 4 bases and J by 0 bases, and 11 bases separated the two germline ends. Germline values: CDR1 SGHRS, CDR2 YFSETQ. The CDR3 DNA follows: TGCGCCAGCAGCGCAGGACACCACTCTGGAAACACCATATATTTT. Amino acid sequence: CASSAGHHSGNTIYF.

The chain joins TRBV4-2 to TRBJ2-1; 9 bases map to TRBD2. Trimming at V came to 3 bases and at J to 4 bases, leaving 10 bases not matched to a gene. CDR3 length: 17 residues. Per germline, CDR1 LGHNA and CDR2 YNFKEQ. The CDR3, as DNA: TGTGCCAGCAGCCACGGCGGGAGGGCCTTTTTATACAATGAGCAGTTCTTC. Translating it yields CASSHGGRAFLYNEQFF.

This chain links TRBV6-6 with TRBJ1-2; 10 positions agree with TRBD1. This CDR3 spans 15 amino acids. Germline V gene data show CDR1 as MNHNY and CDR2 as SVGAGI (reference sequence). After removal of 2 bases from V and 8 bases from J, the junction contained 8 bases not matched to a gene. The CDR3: CASSYPDPGQGGYTF. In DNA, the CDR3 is TGTGCCAGCAGTTACCCAGACCCGGGACAGGGGGGCTACACCTTC.

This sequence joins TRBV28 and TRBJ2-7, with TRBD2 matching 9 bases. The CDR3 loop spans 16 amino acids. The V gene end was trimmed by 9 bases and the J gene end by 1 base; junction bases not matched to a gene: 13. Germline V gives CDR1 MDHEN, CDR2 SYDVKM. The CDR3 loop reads CASPPSGRFPSYEQYF. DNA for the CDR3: TGTGCCAGTCCCCCGAGCGGGAGGTTCCCTTCCTACGAGCAGTACTTC.

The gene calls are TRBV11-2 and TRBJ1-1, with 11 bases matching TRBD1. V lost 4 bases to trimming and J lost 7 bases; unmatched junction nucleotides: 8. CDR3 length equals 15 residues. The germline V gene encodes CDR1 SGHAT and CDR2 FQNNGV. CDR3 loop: CASSSGQGANGEAFF. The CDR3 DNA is TGTGCCAGCAGCTCCGGACAGGGGGCTAACGGTGAAGCTTTCTTT.

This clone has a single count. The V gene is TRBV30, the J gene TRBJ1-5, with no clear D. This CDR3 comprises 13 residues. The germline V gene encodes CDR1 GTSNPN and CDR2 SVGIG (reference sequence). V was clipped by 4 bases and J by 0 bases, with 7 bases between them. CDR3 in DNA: TGTGCCTGGACCTCTTCTAGCAATCAGCCCCAGCATTTT. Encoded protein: CAWTSSSNQPQHF.

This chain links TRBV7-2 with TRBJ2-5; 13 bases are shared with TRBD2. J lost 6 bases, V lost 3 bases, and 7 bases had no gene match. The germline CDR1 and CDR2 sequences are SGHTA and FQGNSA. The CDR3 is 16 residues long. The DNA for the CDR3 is TGTGCCAGCAGCTTTTGGACTAGCGGGAGTGAAAAGACCCAGTACTTC. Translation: CASSFWTSGSEKTQYF.